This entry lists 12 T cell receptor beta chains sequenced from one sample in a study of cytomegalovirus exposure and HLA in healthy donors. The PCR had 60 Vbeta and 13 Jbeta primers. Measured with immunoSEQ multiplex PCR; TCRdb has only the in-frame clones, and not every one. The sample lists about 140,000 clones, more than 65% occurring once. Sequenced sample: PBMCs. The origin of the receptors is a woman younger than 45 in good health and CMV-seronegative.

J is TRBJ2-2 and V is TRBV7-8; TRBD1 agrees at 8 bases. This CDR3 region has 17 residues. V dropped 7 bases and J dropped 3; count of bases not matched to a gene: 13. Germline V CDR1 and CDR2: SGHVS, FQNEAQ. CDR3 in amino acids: CASNLPGQGSDTGELFF. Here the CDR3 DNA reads TGTGCCAGCAACCTACCCGGACAGGGTTCGGACACCGGGGAGCTGTTTTTT.

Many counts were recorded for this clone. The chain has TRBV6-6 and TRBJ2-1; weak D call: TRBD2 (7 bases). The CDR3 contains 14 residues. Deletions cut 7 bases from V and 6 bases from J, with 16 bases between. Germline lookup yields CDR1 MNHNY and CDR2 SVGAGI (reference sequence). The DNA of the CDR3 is TGTGCCAGCAATGGGGGGGCACTAAGCAATGAGCAGTTCTTC. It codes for CASNGGALSNEQFF.

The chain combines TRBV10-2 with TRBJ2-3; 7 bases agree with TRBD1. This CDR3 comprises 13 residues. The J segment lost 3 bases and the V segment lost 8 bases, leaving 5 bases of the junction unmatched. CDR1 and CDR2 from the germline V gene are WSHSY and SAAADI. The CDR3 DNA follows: TGCGCCAGCCTGGACAGGATGACAGATACGCAGTATTTT. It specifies CASLDRMTDTQYF.

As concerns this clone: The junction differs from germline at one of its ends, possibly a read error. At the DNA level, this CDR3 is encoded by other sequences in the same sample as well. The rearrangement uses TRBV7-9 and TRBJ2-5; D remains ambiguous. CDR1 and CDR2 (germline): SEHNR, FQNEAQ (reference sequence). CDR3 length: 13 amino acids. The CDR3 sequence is CASSLPLQETQYF. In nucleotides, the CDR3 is TGCGCCAGCAGCTTGCCCCTACAAGAGACCCAGTACTTC.

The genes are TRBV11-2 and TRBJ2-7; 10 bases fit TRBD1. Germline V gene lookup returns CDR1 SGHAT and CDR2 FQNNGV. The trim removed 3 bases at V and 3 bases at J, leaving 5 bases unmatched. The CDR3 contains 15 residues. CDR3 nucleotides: TGTGCCAGCAGCTTCACCGGGACAGGGGACTACGAGCAGTACTTC. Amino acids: CASSFTGTGDYEQYF.

The CDR3 loop is CASKIREANEKLFF. The CDR3 DNA is TGTGCCAGCAAAATTAGGGAGGCTAATGAAAAACTGTTTTTT. The chain combines TRBV2 with TRBJ1-4; no clear D gene. Germline V CDR1 and CDR2: SNHLY, FYNNEI. CDR3 length equals 14 residues. V lost 7 bases to trimming and J lost 3 bases, with 12 bases between them.

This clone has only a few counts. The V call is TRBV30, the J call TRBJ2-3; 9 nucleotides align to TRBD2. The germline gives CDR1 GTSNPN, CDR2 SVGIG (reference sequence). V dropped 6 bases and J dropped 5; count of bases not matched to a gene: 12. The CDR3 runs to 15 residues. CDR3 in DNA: TGTGCCTGCCACGGGGCTAGCGGGGTGGGAGATACGCAGTATTTT. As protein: CACHGASGVGDTQYF.

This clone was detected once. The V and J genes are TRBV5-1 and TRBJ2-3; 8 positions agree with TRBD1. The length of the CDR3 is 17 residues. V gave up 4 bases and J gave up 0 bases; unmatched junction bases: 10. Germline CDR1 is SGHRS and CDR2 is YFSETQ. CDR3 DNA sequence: TGCGCCAGCAGCCTCGGGACAGGAGACCCTAGCACAGATACGCAGTATTTT. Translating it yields CASSLGTGDPSTDTQYF. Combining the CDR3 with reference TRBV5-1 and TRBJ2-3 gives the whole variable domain KAGVTQTPRYLIKTRGQQVTLSCSPISGHRSVSWYQQTPGQGLQFLFEYFSETQRNKGNFPGRFSGRQFSNSRSEMNVSTLELGDSALYLCASSLGTGDPSTDTQYFGPGTRLTVL.

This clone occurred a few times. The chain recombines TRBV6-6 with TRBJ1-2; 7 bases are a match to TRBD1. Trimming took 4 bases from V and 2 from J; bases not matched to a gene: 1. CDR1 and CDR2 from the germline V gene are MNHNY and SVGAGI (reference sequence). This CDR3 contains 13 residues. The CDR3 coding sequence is TGTGCCAGCAGTTCGACAGGGAACTATGGCTACACCTTC. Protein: CASSSTGNYGYTF.

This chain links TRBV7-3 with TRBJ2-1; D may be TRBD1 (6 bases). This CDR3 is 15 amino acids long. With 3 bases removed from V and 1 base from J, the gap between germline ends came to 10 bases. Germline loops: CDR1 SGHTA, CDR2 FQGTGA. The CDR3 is CASSLDSISYNEQFF. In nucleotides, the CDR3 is TGTGCCAGCAGCTTGGACAGTATTTCCTACAATGAGCAGTTCTTC.

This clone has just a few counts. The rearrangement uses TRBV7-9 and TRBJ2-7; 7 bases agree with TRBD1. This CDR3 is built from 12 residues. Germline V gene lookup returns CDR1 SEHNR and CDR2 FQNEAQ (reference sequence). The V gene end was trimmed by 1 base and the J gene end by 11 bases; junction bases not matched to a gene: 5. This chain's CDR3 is CASSLETGLEYF. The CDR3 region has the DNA TGTGCCAGCAGCTTAGAGACAGGGTTGGAGTACTTC.

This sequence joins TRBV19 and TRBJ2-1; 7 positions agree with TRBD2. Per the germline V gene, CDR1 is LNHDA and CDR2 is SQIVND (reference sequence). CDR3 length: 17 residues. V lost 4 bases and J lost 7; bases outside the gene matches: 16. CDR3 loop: CASSRSPGTNAFNEQFF. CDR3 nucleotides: TGTGCCAGTAGTAGGAGCCCCGGGACTAACGCGTTTAATGAGCAGTTCTTC. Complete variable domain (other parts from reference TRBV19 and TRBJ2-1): DGGITQSPKYLFRKEGQNVTLSCEQNLNHDAMYWYRQDPGQGLRLIYYSQIVNDFQKGDIAEGYSVSREKKESFPLTVTSAQKNPTAFYLCASSRSPGTNAFNEQFFGPGTRLTVL.